This is a list of T cell receptor beta chains from one sample in a study of monozygotic twins with inflammatory bowel disease. TCRdb reprocessed the 5' RACE reads, with one entry per CDR3 protein and no DNA. This sample's table has 310,000 or so distinct CDR3 sequences. Sequencing was performed on blood. Every receptor here comes from a human donor with ulcerative colitis or Crohn's disease, or a healthy co-twin of an affected twin (not recorded which). Both conserved end residues are part of each CDR3.

CASSPPGGTNTEAFF | TRBJ1-1 | TRBV18
CASSLRPQPQHF | TRBJ1-5 | TRBV12-3/TRBV12-4
CASSQSQIRTVRWPGYTF | TRBJ1-2 | TRBV4-3
CASSLSLRFEQYF | TRBJ2-7 | TRBV7-2
CSGSKRERWEYNEQFF | TRBJ2-1 | TRBV20-1
CASSPRDRAISDF | TRBJ1-3 | TRBV18
CATSTDPYSNQPQHF | TRBJ1-5 | TRBV15
CAVAGLAGNYNEQFF | TRBJ2-1 | TRBV10-3
CSVPRSGNYNEQFF | TRBJ2-1 | TRBV29-1
CASSRNRGQSGTQYF | TRBJ2-5 | TRBV5-1
CSANRGVSYNEQFF | TRBJ2-1 | TRBV20-1
CASSEGQGSFTGELFF | TRBJ2-2 | TRBV2
CASSIDGDGAKNIQYF | TRBJ2-4 | TRBV19